What follows is one T cell receptor (beta chain) and its context. This specimen comes from a study of blood T cell repertoires in COVID-19. Study-level background: Samples came from the United States, Italy and Spain, spanning acute and convalescent COVID-19. T cells, B-cell-depleted T cells, or PBMCs supplied cDNA or gDNA.

The CDR3 length is 15 residues. V was clipped by 0 bases and J by 5 bases, with 13 bases between them. Looked up from germline, CDR1 is LNHNV and CDR2 is YYDKDF (reference sequence). Authors' data handling: The authors estimated nucleated cell counts from reference gene primer amplification. This table comes from immunoSEQ multiplex PCR, and its TCRdb copy is limited to in-frame clones, with some not included. V and J calls plus clone size are reproduced from that table; the DNA served to infer D and trimming. The sample has a few hundred thousand clones, about 90% seen once. This chain links TRBV15 with TRBJ2-5, with a possible D match to TRBD2 (5 bases). Sequenced input: peripheral blood. The clonotype was recovered from a middle-aged man with active or convalescent COVID-19. In DNA form, the CDR3 reads TGTGCCACCAGCAGAGAGACGGACCCGGGGGAGACCCAGTACTTC. Protein product: CATSRETDPGETQYF.